This T cell receptor (beta chain) was identified during a study of shared clonotypes between healthy human individuals (dated by TCRdb to between 2020 and 2021). For the wider study: Three men and a couple of women, aged 18 to 49 years, made up the cohort. Per donor, three plates each were used for CD4 naive and CD4 memory, two for CD8 naive, and one for CD8 memory. The study deeply sequenced blood TCR repertoires of about 5 healthy adults to estimate repertoire size and the extent of clonotype sharing between individuals. Libraries were prepared and TCR repertoires were sequenced by different laboratories using diverse techniques, in order to increase sequencing depth and limit assay-specific biases. Between about 0.94 and 10 billion PBMCs per donor were obtained by leukapheresis. Results the study describes overall, beyond this receptor: Compared with non-shared clonotypes, the clonotypes found in all four sorted-subset donors had higher generation probabilities. Sharing across several donors was observed for approximately 4.6% of naive CD4, 3% to 4% of naive CD8, about 2.3% of memory CD4, and roughly 0.4% of memory CD8 clonotypes. Pairwise subsampling indicated that sequencing depth was expected to affect the degree of clonotype sharing among donors. Larger estimated clonotype richness was generally found for naive subsets than for memory subsets. Sampling was restricted to blood, and TCR repertoires in tissues likely differ from the TCR repertoires found in blood. The genetic and exposure-history diversity represented was limited by the small number of donors. Even with the large sequencing depth, rarefaction of the sorted-subset datasets indicated that sequencing was incomplete.

Of note for this clone: Its recognized antigen is unknown. Base quality data are lacking; no much larger clone is found one base away.

The germline V gene provides CDR1 SGDLS and CDR2 YYNGEE. Here V drops 0 bases and J drops 6 bases, and the junction holds 4 bases not matched to any gene. From cysteine to phenylalanine, the CDR3 is 15 amino acids long. The retained sequence is limited to the CDR3, 45 bases, with the frame set at the first base. Donors were healthy HIV-negative adults with no recently reported acute infections or vaccinations. All donors were Caucasian adults living in Nashville, Tennessee, USA. CD8 memory samples were composed of magnetically selected CD45RO+ cells combined with CCR7-negative CD45RA+ effector memory (TemRA) cells. Blood was obtained by leukapheresis, after which PBMCs were separated by Ficoll-Histopaque density gradient centrifugation and cryopreserved in liquid nitrogen vapor phase. Purity and quantity of every magnetically sorted T cell population were checked by analytical flow cytometry. Genomic DNA was isolated from every sorted fraction and measured by UV absorbance on a Nanodrop 2000c.

TCR CDR3 regions were amplified from genomic DNA by multiplex PCR using the deep immunoSEQ assay. Extracted genomic DNA from each cell subset was spread evenly across all wells of several immunoSEQ 96-well plates, with each plate serving as a replicate. For sorted subsets, each replicate PCR was loaded with 200 ng genomic DNA, equivalent to some 27,000 T cell genomes. Purified libraries were quantified with a Qubit 3.0 fluorometer, sized on a Bioanalyzer 2100, and re-quantified with the KAPA Library Quantification kit. Every immunoSEQ 96-well plate was sequenced on a dedicated single-read 150-cycle Illumina NextSeq 550 flow cell. As for how the authors treated the data: Because the immunoSEQ output included only junctional sequences and no quality scores, the filtering could not be the same as the filtering used for full-length reads. Sequences were annotated with PyIR, a Python wrapper for IgBLAST v1.9, using IMGT germline references to assign V/J genes and CDR3. Reads were filtered out if the reads had weak V/J assignments (E-value above 1e-6), no CDR3, stop codons, out-of-frame junctions, or ambiguous translated residues. V3J clonotypes were defined as sequences sharing an identical inferred V gene, J gene, and CDR3 amino acid sequence. The percentage overlap between two repertoires was calculated by dividing the number of shared unique clonotypes by the size of the smaller repertoire. Three approaches were used to assess repertoire richness: RTK rarefaction, the Chao1 estimator, and Recon v2.1 estimates of unobserved clonotypes. For all TCRbeta clonotypes obtained by the gDNA method from a few donors, generation probabilities were computed with OLGA. TCRdb took over this immuneACCESS table, retaining in-frame rearrangements with V and J assigned. Such tables are incomplete; in checked studies, under half of the missing clones stem from an unresolved V gene, and the remainder is unexplained. V and J calls and clone size follow that table, whereas D and trimming were derived from the DNA. The sample table lists about 380,000 clones, 90% to 97% of them with a count of one. Around 0.32% of the sample rests with the top ten.

The sample taken for sequencing was memory CD8+ T cells sorted from blood. The sample's cell subset or site label, decoded: CD45RO+ cells pooled with CCR7-negative TemRA cells. The V and J genes are TRBV9 and TRBJ2-2, with 8 junctional bases fitting TRBD2. The sequence came from a man in his thirties or forties in good health. Here is the DNA: TGTGCCAGCAGCGTAGGGGGACTAGGGGCCGGGGAGCTGTTTTTT. Its translation reads: CASSVGGLGAGELFF.